This T cell receptor beta chain was retrieved from a study of CD8 T cells in ankylosing spondylitis. Whole-study results and caveats: The authors found the disease-linked clones to be CD8+ and relatively rare in peripheral blood. A motif of 7 to 9 highly homologous TCR beta variants was seen as apparently characteristic of ankylosing spondylitis blood.

Looked up from germline, CDR1 is MNHEY and CDR2 is SVGAGI. The germline V and J ends were trimmed by 4 bases and 8 bases, with 14 bases remaining between them. This CDR3 region has 13 residues. MiXCR, applied by TCRdb to the 5' RACE reads, yields one record per CDR3 protein. The sample holds approximately 400,000 distinct CDR3 sequences, approximately 17% seen once. Note on this clonotype: Its antigen is unknown.

The sequenced sample was blood, either unsorted or a sorted T cell fraction (not recorded which). V and J are TRBV6-5 and TRBJ1-1; D ambiguous. The sequence was obtained from a male donor with ankylosing spondylitis. CDR3 nucleotides: TGTGCCAGCAGTTTCCGACGGATGTCGGAAGCTTTCTTT. Its protein is CASSFRRMSEAFF.